The 30 T cell receptor beta chains below come from one sample, sequenced in a study of blood T cell repertoires in COVID-19. Assay used: immunoSEQ multiplex PCR; TCRdb lists only in-frame clones, some missing. Among approximately 440,000 clones, less than 95% were seen once, and the ten largest hold 0.6% to 0.7%. The sequenced sample was PBMCs or T cells enriched from blood (not recorded which). The receptor set was obtained from a man between 18 and 29 years old who had recovered from COVID-19.

This rearrangement joins TRBV28 to TRBJ1-4; TRBD1 aligns across 9 bases. Trimming at V came to 4 bases and at J to 13 bases, leaving 10 bases not matched to a gene. The CDR3 is made up of 14 amino acids. Germline loops: CDR1 MDHEN, CDR2 SYDVKM. CDR3 bases: TGTGCCAGCAGTTCCTACAGGGGGCCCAGGGGACTGTTTTTT. Its protein product is CASSSYRGPRGLFF.

CDR3 protein: CASSQEPLRNTGELFF. The CDR3 nucleotides are TGCGCCAGCAGCCAGGAGCCCCTGAGGAACACCGGGGAGCTGTTTTTT. V usage is TRBV4-1 and J usage is TRBJ2-2, with D hard to call. The CDR3 extends over 16 amino acids. Per the germline V gene, CDR1 is MGHRA and CDR2 is YSYEKL. The V end was cut by 3 bases, the J end by 1 base, with 12 bases between.

The chain carries TRBV6-4 and TRBJ1-1, with a possible D match to TRBD1 (5 bases). The CDR3 extends over 13 amino acids. V shed 6 bases and J shed 1 base, with 9 bases lying between them. From germline, CDR1 is MRHNA and CDR2 SNTAGT. In nucleotides, the CDR3 is TGTGCCAGCAGACAACAGGAGAACACTGAAGCTTTCTTT. This sequence encodes CASRQQENTEAFF.

This clone was detected a few times. The rearrangement uses TRBV27 and TRBJ1-6; D not resolved. Germline V gene sequence: CDR1 MNHEY, CDR2 SMNVEV (reference sequence). The CDR3 totals 12 residues. Trimming removed 6 bases from V and 7 bases from J, with 7 bases in between. The DNA of the CDR3 is TGTGCCAGCAGAACACAGAATTCACCCCTCCACTTT. This translates into CASRTQNSPLHF.

A single count supports this clone. J is TRBJ1-1 and V is TRBV5-1; TRBD1 might be the D (5 bases). This CDR3 region has 17 residues. V was trimmed by 6 bases and J by 0 bases, leaving 21 bases between them. Germline V gene data show CDR1 as SGHRS and CDR2 as YFSETQ. In DNA, the CDR3 is TGCGCCAGCAACTCGCGTCCGGGGGAGTTGGTGAACACTGAAGCTTTCTTT. Amino acid sequence: CASNSRPGELVNTEAFF.

Of note for this clone: Sequence at one end of the junction differs from germline and may be a read error. The chain has TRBV28 and TRBJ2-1; TRBD1 matches 9 bases. Germline V gene lookup returns CDR1 MDHEN and CDR2 SYDVKM. This CDR3 has 18 residues. CDR3: CAGSLISLGQGTYNEQFF. In DNA, the CDR3 is TGTGCCGGCAGTTTAATCTCTTTGGGACAGGGAACCTACAATGAGCAGTTCTTC.

The V gene is TRBV27, the J gene TRBJ2-7; TRBD2 agrees at 8 bases. Germline V gene data show CDR1 as MNHEY and CDR2 as SMNVEV (reference sequence). V was pared by 1 base and J by 2 bases, with 4 bases of the junction left unmatched. The CDR3 is made up of 15 amino acids. The CDR3 DNA reads TGTGCCAGCAGTTTATGGGGACTAGGTACCTACGAGCAGTACTTC. As protein: CASSLWGLGTYEQYF.

The chain uses TRBV28 and TRBJ1-5; 8 bases are a match to TRBD1. CDR3 length: 16 residues. Per germline, CDR1 MDHEN and CDR2 SYDVKM. Trimming at V came to 2 bases and at J to 5 bases, leaving 8 bases not matched to a gene. CDR3 in amino acids: CASSLGGRGQYQPQHF. The CDR3 DNA reads TGTGCCAGCAGTTTAGGAGGCAGGGGGCAATATCAGCCCCAGCATTTT.

The J gene is TRBJ1-1, the V gene TRBV6-2 or TRBV6-3; D gene uncertain. The CDR3 covers 13 residues. The V and J ends lost 5 bases and 1 base respectively, with 8 bases between them. Germline CDR1 reads MNHEY; CDR2 reads SVGEGT. CDR3 nucleotide sequence: TGTGCCAGCAGTCCAGTTTCGAACACTGAAGCTTTCTTT. Its protein is CASSPVSNTEAFF.

This clone occurred once. The chain is built from TRBV5-8 and TRBJ2-5; TRBD1 matches 11 bases. CDR1 is SGHTS and CDR2 is YDEGEE in the germline V gene. V lost 4 bases to trimming and J lost 5 bases; unmatched junction nucleotides: 7. CDR3 length: 15 residues. The chain's CDR3 is CASSDGQGARETQYF. Written as DNA, the CDR3 is TGTGCCAGCAGCGACGGACAGGGGGCGAGGGAGACCCAGTACTTC.

In its sample, this clone was seen a few times. The V gene is TRBV4-1, the J gene TRBJ1-1; 7 bases align to TRBD1. The germline V gene encodes CDR1 MGHRA and CDR2 YSYEKL. V lost 4 bases and J lost 0; bases outside the gene matches: 5. This CDR3 region has 15 residues. This CDR3 is CASSRDRYLNTEAFF. CDR3 coding DNA: TGCGCCAGCAGCCGGGACAGATATCTGAACACTGAAGCTTTCTTT.

The chain recombines TRBV3-1 (or the pseudogene TRBV3-2) with TRBJ1-5; D is possibly TRBD1 (5 bases). The germline V and J ends were trimmed by 1 base and 7 bases, with 8 bases remaining between them. The length of the CDR3 is 13 residues. In germline, CDR1 is LGHDT, CDR2 YNNKEL (reference sequence). For the CDR3, the DNA is TGTGCCAGCAGCCAAGGGACACACCAGCCCCAGCATTTT. Translation gives CASSQGTHQPQHF.

The chain is built from TRBV18 and TRBJ1-1; tentative D call: TRBD1 (6 bases). Trimming left V 6 bases short and J 8 bases short, with 10 bases between. Germline lookup yields CDR1 KGHSH and CDR2 LQKENI. This CDR3 region has 11 residues. The CDR3 sequence is CASSPRGEAFF. CDR3 bases: TGTGCCAGCTCTCCGAGGGGGGAAGCTTTCTTT.

This clone has just one count. V usage is TRBV27 and J usage is TRBJ2-1; D unresolved. This CDR3 has 13 residues. V shed 5 bases and J shed 0 bases, with 5 bases lying between them. The V gene's germline CDR1 is MNHEY and CDR2 SMNVEV (reference sequence). The CDR3 sequence is CASSISSYNEQFF. CDR3 DNA sequence: TGTGCCAGCAGTATTAGCTCCTACAATGAGCAGTTCTTC.

The gene calls are TRBV19 and TRBJ1-1, with a weak D call TRBD1 (6 bases). The CDR3 has 13 amino acids. Germline V gene data show CDR1 as LNHDA and CDR2 as SQIVND (reference sequence). Trimming took off 5 bases at V and 3 bases at J, with 10 bases between the two ends. The CDR3 sequence is CASSLRGHTEAFF. DNA for the CDR3: TGTGCCAGTAGTCTCAGGGGACACACTGAAGCTTTCTTT. The variable domain in full, with the rest retrieved from reference TRBV19 and TRBJ1-1, is DGGITQSPKYLFRKEGQNVTLSCEQNLNHDAMYWYRQDPGQGLRLIYYSQIVNDFQKGDIAEGYSVSREKKESFPLTVTSAQKNPTAFYLCASSLRGHTEAFFGQGTRLTVV.

V usage is TRBV2 and J usage is TRBJ1-6; 8 nucleotides line up with TRBD1. This CDR3 has 14 residues. Germline V lookup: CDR1 SNHLY, CDR2 FYNNEI. V was pared by 6 bases and J by 7 bases, with 5 bases of the junction left unmatched. CDR3 nucleotides: TGTGCCAGCAGGACGACAGGGGAGAATTCACCCCTCCACTTT. It is translated as CASRTTGENSPLHF.

This rearrangement joins TRBV5-1 to TRBJ1-6; no reliable D call. The CDR3 runs to 14 residues. Trimming shortened V by 4 bases and J by 6 bases, and 11 bases separated the two germline ends. Germline V gene lookup returns CDR1 SGHRS and CDR2 YFSETQ. The CDR3 sequence is CASSDQRSNSPLHF. The CDR3 coding sequence is TGCGCCAGCAGCGATCAGCGATCTAATTCACCCCTCCACTTT.

J is TRBJ2-3 and V is TRBV7-6; D is possibly TRBD1 (6 bases). The length of the CDR3 is 16 residues. Germline CDR1 and CDR2: SGHVS and FNYEAQ. V lost 3 bases to trimming and J lost 0 bases, with 13 bases between them. This CDR3 is CASSLETGFSTDTQYF. The CDR3 DNA reads as TGTGCCAGCAGCTTGGAGACAGGTTTCAGCACAGATACGCAGTATTTT. The full variable domain, rest sourced from reference TRBV7-6 and TRBJ2-3, is GAGVSQSPRYKVTKRGQDVALRCDPISGHVSLYWYRQALGQGPEFLTYFNYEAQQDKSGLPNDRFSAERPEGSISTLTIQRTEQRDSAMYRCASSLETGFSTDTQYFGPGTRLTVL.

The V and J genes are TRBV9 and TRBJ1-3; 7 bases are a match to TRBD1. In germline, CDR1 is SGDLS, CDR2 YYNGEE. The CDR3 loop spans 16 amino acids. The junction had 7 bases not matched to a gene; V was cut back by 4 bases and J by 0 bases. CDR3 sequence: CASSLGQAPSGNTIYF. As DNA, the CDR3 is TGTGCCAGCAGCTTAGGACAGGCCCCCTCTGGAAACACCATATATTTT.

The chain is built from TRBV5-5 and TRBJ2-6; weak D call: TRBD1 (5 bases). There are 14 residues in the CDR3. The germline V gene has CDR1 SGHKS and CDR2 YYEKEE (reference sequence). V lost 7 bases, J lost 1 base, and 9 bases lay in between. The CDR3 nucleotides are TGTGCCAGCCGACAGAGTTCTGGGGCCAACGTCCTGACTTTC. It specifies CASRQSSGANVLTF.

This rearrangement joins TRBV18 to TRBJ2-3, with D possibly TRBD2 on 5 matching bases. Germline CDR1 is KGHSH and CDR2 is LQKENI. V gave up 6 bases and J gave up 2 bases, with 18 bases separating them. There are 16 residues in the CDR3. CDR3 sequence reads: CASSRAGLGSTDTQYF. The CDR3 nucleotides read TGTGCCAGCTCGCGTGCAGGACTCGGGTCCACAGATACGCAGTATTTT.

This sequence joins TRBV12-3 or TRBV12-4 and TRBJ1-2, with 8 bases identical to TRBD1. The CDR3 length is 12 residues. Trimming removed 4 bases from V and 8 bases from J; junction bases left unmatched: 3. CDR3 in DNA: TGTGCCAGCAGTTGGACAGGGCTCGGCTACACCTTC. Protein: CASSWTGLGYTF.

The V gene is TRBV7-8, the J gene TRBJ1-5; D unclear. CDR3 size: 13 residues. Per germline, CDR1 SGHVS and CDR2 FQNEAQ. V lost 5 bases and J lost 3, with 8 bases in between. DNA for the CDR3: TGTGCCAGCAGCCAAGAGAACAATCAGCCCCAGCATTTT. Protein sequence: CASSQENNQPQHF.

The rearrangement joins TRBV3-1 (or the pseudogene TRBV3-2) to TRBJ1-3; a weak D match, TRBD1 (6 bases). Trimming shortened V by 3 bases and J by 1 base, and 10 bases separated the two germline ends. Germline-derived CDR1 and CDR2 are LGHDT and YNNKEL (reference sequence). The CDR3 sequence is 15 residues long. The CDR3 DNA is TGTGCCAGCAGCCAGCGGACAGTTTCTGGAAACACCATATATTTT. Translation: CASSQRTVSGNTIYF.

The chain is built from TRBV28 and TRBJ2-5; 10 nucleotides match TRBD2. Germline-derived CDR1 and CDR2 are MDHEN and SYDVKM. J was trimmed by 5 bases and V by 2 bases; bases with no gene match: 14. The CDR3 runs to 18 residues. For the CDR3, the DNA is TGTGCCAGCAGTTTACGGTTGGGACTAGCGATAGTTGAGGAGACCCAGTACTTC. Protein: CASSLRLGLAIVEETQYF. The variable domain in full, with the rest retrieved from reference TRBV28 and TRBJ2-5, is DVKVTQSSRYLVKRTGEKVFLECVQDMDHENMFWYRQDPGLGLRLIYFSYDVKMKEKGDIPEGYSVSREKKERFSLILESASTNQTSMYLCASSLRLGLAIVEETQYFGPGTRLLVL.

This chain's CDR3 is CASSLEVIAASYNEQFF. The CDR3 DNA reads as TGTGCCAGCAGCTTAGAAGTCATAGCGGCCTCCTACAATGAGCAGTTCTTC. The genes are TRBV13 and TRBJ2-1; D perhaps matches TRBD2 (6 bases). Trimming took off 1 base at V and 0 bases at J, with 13 bases between the two ends. The CDR3 covers 17 residues. Germline values: CDR1 PRHDT, CDR2 FYEKMQ (reference sequence).

The rearrangement links TRBV7-8 to TRBJ2-5; tentatively, D is TRBD2 (5 bases). CDR1 is SGHVS and CDR2 is FQNEAQ in the germline V gene. Trimming cost V 0 bases and J 5 bases, with 16 bases left between them. The CDR3 sequence is 16 residues long. CDR3 sequence: CASSLAHLASLETQYF. As DNA, the CDR3 is TGTGCCAGCAGCTTAGCACATCTAGCATCGCTGGAGACCCAGTACTTC.

The J gene is TRBJ1-1, the V gene TRBV9; D is undetermined. The CDR3 is 14 amino acids. V lost 3 bases to trimming and J lost 1 base, with 10 bases between them. Germline assignment: CDR1 SGDLS and CDR2 YYNGEE. The CDR3 DNA is TGTGCCAGCAGCGCCCAAACCGGGAACACTGAAGCTTTCTTT. It encodes CASSAQTGNTEAFF.

The chain has TRBV5-6 and TRBJ1-6; 9 bases agree with TRBD1. Germline CDR1 and CDR2: SGHDT and YYEEEE. After removal of 2 bases from V and 6 bases from J, the junction contained 3 bases not matched to a gene. CDR3 length equals 15 residues. CDR3 amino acids: CASSLEDRGNSPLHF. The DNA for the CDR3 is TGTGCCAGCAGCTTAGAGGACAGGGGTAATTCACCCCTCCACTTT.

V is TRBV14 and J is TRBJ2-1; 7 bases line up with TRBD1. V was pared by 4 bases and J by 4 bases, with 10 bases of the junction left unmatched. The V gene's germline CDR1 is SGHDN and CDR2 FVKESK. The CDR3 consists of 16 residues. For the CDR3, the DNA is TGTGCCAGCAGCCCACTCCTAGGGGGCCTGTACAATGAGCAGTTCTTC. This sequence encodes CASSPLLGGLYNEQFF.